This T cell receptor beta chain was identified in a study of T cells in Graves' hyperthyroidism and ophthalmopathy. Study-wide background: Once the initial diagnosis was made, peripheral blood was obtained before any treatment. General study results and limits: Most clonotypes expanded in the thyroid (above 0.001) were also present in blood. Ophthalmopathy, which appeared later, was predicted by the model a median approximately 6.7 months before onset.

Regions amplified from RNA transcripts were the TCR beta CDR3 regions. Carried out on the TCR CDR3, a first-round RT-PCR used the HTBI primer set. TCRdb re-called the multiplex PCR reads through MiXCR, storing one row per CDR3 protein. The data show roughly 800,000 distinct CDR3 sequences, over 35% seen once. Points on this clonotype: Its target is not known.

V gave up 4 bases and J gave up 4 bases, with 14 bases separating them. The CDR3 totals 15 residues. Germline CDR1 is SGHTA and CDR2 is FQGNSA. V gene TRBV7-2 combines with J gene TRBJ1-3, with a tentative D call TRBD1 (5 bases). This clonotype originated in a man aged 18-30 years with Graves' hyperthyroidism. Input material: blood. CDR3: CASSSLRDAGNTIYF. CDR3 nucleotide sequence: TGTGCCAGCAGCTCCCTCAGGGACGCCGGAAACACCATATATTTT.